This TCR beta chain was sequenced in a study of T cells in Graves' hyperthyroidism and ophthalmopathy. Amplification of TCR beta CDR3 regions was performed using RNA transcripts as template. The study used the HTBI primer set for a first-round RT-PCR of the TCR CDR3. Each CDR3 protein gets one entry after TCRdb re-called the multiplex PCR reads with MiXCR. The sample includes roughly 750,000 distinct CDR3 sequences, around 15% of them seen just once. About this clonotype itself: Its matching antigen is unknown.

Findings and limits, study-wide: Among clonotypes expanded in thyroid above 0.001, most were also found in blood.

No ophthalmopathy progression within 18 months constituted stable Graves' hyperthyroidism. The sample was blood. The source is a man younger than 30 with Graves' hyperthyroidism.

CDR3 in amino acids: CASSQEGSREQYF. CDR3 DNA sequence: TGCGCCAGCAGCCAAGAGGGGAGTAGGGAGCAGTACTTC. The chain uses TRBV4-1 and TRBJ2-7; D may be TRBD2 (5 bases). Deletions cut 0 bases from V and 7 bases from J, with 10 bases between. In germline, CDR1 is MGHRA, CDR2 YSYEKL. The CDR3 has 13 residues.